The present T cell receptor (beta chain) was sequenced within a study of memory CD4+ T cells and cytomegalovirus serostatus. The CDR3 extends over 14 amino acids. The germline CDR1 and CDR2 sequences are MNHEY and SVGAGI. Single viable CD3+CD4+CD8-CD45RO+ cells were sorted as the memory CD4+ T cells. In regard to this clone: The antigen is undetermined.

Study results and limitations: Median bootstrapped AUC for CMV status was about 0.94 originally, 0.85 to 0.92 US-trained.

Produced via immunoSEQ multiplex PCR; TCRdb's table is partial and in-frame only. This table holds roughly 50,000 clones, roughly 84% found once. The chain has TRBV6-5 and TRBJ2-5; weak D call: TRBD2 (5 bases). The end of the DNA fits TRBJ2-7 better, so the J call may be wrong. This TCR was sampled from an adult in good health and CMV-seronegative. Some clones in this sample may be carry-over from other donors' samples. Sequencing was performed on memory CD4+ T cells from blood. The CDR3 DNA reads as TGTGCCAGCAGCCCCGGGATAACCGCCTACGAGCAGTACTTC. Protein product: CASSPGITAYEQYF.